Described below is a single T cell receptor (beta chain) sequence and its context. In the original processing: Researchers report that nucleated cell counts were estimated from reference gene primer amplification. The method was immunoSEQ multiplex PCR; TCRdb's version includes in-frame clones alone and lacks a portion of them. D and trimming were read from the DNA, whereas the V and J calls and clone size are those reported in that table. The data show more than 95,000 clones, approximately 80% seen once. This entry comes from a study of blood T cell repertoires in COVID-19. Whole-study context: Samples representing acute and convalescent COVID-19 were sourced from the United States, Italy and Spain. Nucleic acid was either cDNA or gDNA, and it came from T cells, B-cell-depleted T cells, or PBMCs.

This TCR came from a man between 60 and 70 years old with acute or convalescent COVID-19. Sequenced input: peripheral blood.

CDR3 DNA sequence: TGTGCCAGCAGCTTAGACGGGAGCGCAGATACGCAGTATTTT. The encoded protein is CASSLDGSADTQYF. The chain employs TRBV7-2 and TRBJ2-3, with a weak D call TRBD2 (6 bases). The CDR3 extends over 14 amino acids. Germline values: CDR1 SGHTA, CDR2 FQGNSA. Trimming cost V 1 base and J 4 bases, with 9 bases left between them.